The 28 T cell receptor beta chains presented below share a single source sample, sequenced in a study of blood T cell repertoires in COVID-19. Sequencing used immunoSEQ multiplex PCR; TCRdb keeps in-frame clones, though not all of them. The repertoire has 180,000 or so clones, 80% to 85% of them found once; the top ten carry over 10%. Sequencing was done on a sample of PBMCs or T cells enriched from blood (not recorded which). These receptor sequences come from a woman aged 60-75 years who had recovered from COVID-19.

The V and J genes are TRBV5-8 and TRBJ1-1; D gene uncertain. Trimming took 0 bases from V and 3 from J, leaving 6 bases between them. Per the germline V gene, CDR1 is SGHTS and CDR2 is YDEGEE. This CDR3 has 13 residues. CDR3 residues: CASSLEEYTEAFF. The CDR3 DNA reads as TGTGCCAGCAGCTTGGAAGAGTACACTGAAGCTTTCTTT.

V and J are TRBV7-2 and TRBJ2-6; D might be TRBD1 (6 bases). The CDR3 has 16 residues. The ends were cut back, 5 bases at V and 5 bases at J, with 16 bases in the middle. CDR1 and CDR2 from the germline V gene are SGHTA and FQGNSA. CDR3 coding DNA: TGTGCCAGCAGCATATCGACAGGCCTCTGGGCCAACGTCCTGACTTTC. This gives the protein CASSISTGLWANVLTF. The variable domain in full, completed from reference TRBV7-2 and TRBJ2-6, reads GAGVSQSPSNKVTEKGKDVELRCDPISGHTALYWYRQSLGQGLEFLIYFQGNSAPDKSGLPSDRFSAERTGGSVSTLTIQRTQQEDSAVYLCASSISTGLWANVLTFGAGSRLTVL.

This sequence joins TRBV7-9 and TRBJ2-3; TRBD1 matches at 9 bases. With 1 base clipped from V and 4 bases from J, the junction kept 3 bases outside the gene matches. Germline assignment: CDR1 SEHNR and CDR2 FQNEAQ (reference sequence). There are 15 residues in the CDR3. The CDR3 loop reads CASSLVQGASDTQYF. CDR3 sequence (DNA): TGTGCCAGCAGCTTAGTACAGGGGGCTTCAGATACGCAGTATTTT.

This chain uses TRBV6-1 with TRBJ1-2, with no clear D. Germline loops: CDR1 MNHNS, CDR2 SASEGT. V gave up 1 base and J gave up 5 bases, with 20 bases separating them. This CDR3 has 17 amino acids. This CDR3 reads CASSEGGWTAGGYGYTF. CDR3 bases: TGTGCCAGCAGTGAAGGAGGATGGACGGCGGGCGGGTATGGCTACACCTTC.

The CDR3 spells CASSLPGLAADNEQFF. CDR3 DNA: TGTGCCAGCAGTTTACCCGGACTAGCGGCCGACAATGAGCAGTTCTTC. V usage is TRBV28 and J usage is TRBJ2-1; TRBD2 matches 10 bases. The CDR3 consists of 16 residues. Germline V CDR1 and CDR2: MDHEN, SYDVKM. V was clipped by 2 bases and J by 5 bases; unmatched bases: 6.

The rearrangement joins TRBV5-5 to TRBJ2-7; TRBD1 matches 9 bases. The CDR3 length is 15 residues. Germline V CDR1 and CDR2: SGHKS, YYEKEE (reference sequence). Trimming at V came to 3 bases and at J to 2 bases, leaving 6 bases not matched to a gene. CDR3 protein: CASSSPGTGTYEQYF. Written as DNA, the CDR3 is TGTGCCAGCAGCTCCCCCGGGACAGGGACCTACGAGCAGTACTTC.

The rearrangement links TRBV27 to TRBJ1-6; TRBD1 aligns across 7 bases. V was pared by 0 bases and J by 0 bases, with 5 bases of the junction left unmatched. This CDR3 is built from 18 residues. The germline V gene encodes CDR1 MNHEY and CDR2 SMNVEV (reference sequence). CDR3: CASSLSPRGSSYNSPLHF. CDR3 nucleotide sequence: TGTGCCAGCAGTTTATCTCCCAGGGGGAGCTCCTATAATTCACCCCTCCACTTT.

This clone was observed at least ten times. The rearrangement uses TRBV25-1 and TRBJ1-1, with a possible D match to TRBD1 (6 bases). Germline assignment: CDR1 MGHDK and CDR2 SYGVNS. CDR3 size: 15 residues. V was shortened by 3 bases and J by 2 bases, with 13 bases between the two germline ends. The CDR3: CASSDRQAPNTEAFF. For the CDR3, the DNA is TGTGCCAGCAGTGACAGACAGGCTCCCAACACTGAAGCTTTCTTT.

Here the CDR3 reads CASNDRAGGYGYTF. The CDR3 bases are TGTGCCAGCAATGACAGGGCGGGGGGCTATGGCTACACCTTC. The rearrangement uses TRBV21-1 and TRBJ1-2. TRBV21-1 is assigned pseudogene status. This CDR3 contains 14 residues.

This sequence joins TRBV7-3 and TRBJ2-1, with no clear D. The CDR3 consists of 14 residues. Germline assignment: CDR1 SGHTA and CDR2 FQGTGA. V lost 0 bases and J lost 3, with 6 bases in between. CDR3 coding DNA: TGTGCCAGCAGCTTAACCCCAGGCTACAATGAGCAGTTCTTC. This sequence encodes CASSLTPGYNEQFF. Full variable domain (rest looked up from reference TRBV7-3 and TRBJ2-1): GAGVSQTPSNKVTEKGKYVELRCDPISGHTALYWYRQSLGQGPEFLIYFQGTGAADDSGLPNDRFFAVRPEGSVSTLKIQRTERGDSAVYLCASSLTPGYNEQFFGPGTRLTVL.

The genes are TRBV5-1 and TRBJ2-5, with 10 bases lining up with TRBD2. The V gene's germline CDR1 is SGHRS and CDR2 YFSETQ. The length of the CDR3 is 13 residues. J gave up 5 bases and V 2 bases, and 0 bases lay outside the gene matches. CDR3 DNA: TGCGCCAGCAGCTTACTAGCGGGGGAGACCCAGTACTTC. Protein product: CASSLLAGETQYF.

The rearrangement links TRBV4-2 to TRBJ1-1, with D unresolved. Per the germline V gene, CDR1 is LGHNA and CDR2 is YNFKEQ. The CDR3 length is 15 residues. The germline V and J ends were trimmed by 0 bases and 0 bases, with 8 bases remaining between them. The CDR3 nucleotides are TGTGCCAGCAGCCAAGAGGAGGGCCTGAACACTGAAGCTTTCTTT. Translating it yields CASSQEEGLNTEAFF.

The table lists this clone with a count of one. This sequence joins TRBV7-2 and TRBJ1-2; D is ambiguous. The germline V gene encodes CDR1 SGHTA and CDR2 FQGNSA. The germline V and J ends were trimmed by 5 bases and 9 bases, with 19 bases remaining between them. The CDR3 has 14 amino acids. The CDR3 sequence: CASSARLAVLSYTF. DNA for the CDR3: TGTGCCAGCAGCGCTCGACTCGCGGTGTTAAGCTACACCTTC.

V and J are TRBV15 and TRBJ2-7; D is unclear. Trimming cost V 0 bases and J 6 bases, with 18 bases left between them. The CDR3 length is 16 residues. Germline V gives CDR1 LNHNV, CDR2 YYDKDF (reference sequence). For the CDR3, the DNA is TGTGCCACCAGCAGAGATTGGGCTGGCTCCCCCTCCGAGCAGTACTTC. This sequence encodes CATSRDWAGSPSEQYF.

The chain links TRBV5-1 to TRBJ2-2, with D tentatively TRBD2 (6 bases). V was cut by 0 bases and J by 5 bases, with 14 bases left in between. CDR1 and CDR2 (germline): SGHRS, YFSETQ. CDR3 length: 16 amino acids. The CDR3 nucleotides read TGCGCCAGCAGCTTGGAAGGCGGGATAACTACCGGGGAGCTGTTTTTT. Translation gives CASSLEGGITTGELFF.

In the case of this clone: Other DNA sequences in the sample encode the same CDR3. The rearrangement uses TRBV3-1 (or the pseudogene TRBV3-2) and TRBJ1-6, with no clear D. In germline, CDR1 is LGHDT, CDR2 YNNKEL (reference sequence). V was shortened by 1 base and J by 7 bases, with 5 bases between the two germline ends. The CDR3 consists of 13 residues. CDR3 DNA sequence: TGTGCCAGCAGCCAAGCCCGGAATTCACCCCTCCACTTT. Translated, it gives CASSQARNSPLHF.

The chain links TRBV19 to TRBJ2-2; 7 bases fit TRBD2. V was clipped by 2 bases and J by 7 bases; unmatched bases: 4. CDR1 LNHDA and CDR2 SQIVND come from the germline V gene (reference sequence). This CDR3 is 14 amino acids long. CDR3 nucleotides: TGTGCCAGTAGTATAATGGCTAGCGGCGGGGAGCTGTTTTTT. Its protein is CASSIMASGGELFF.

The chain links TRBV6-5 to TRBJ2-7; 7 nucleotides line up with TRBD1. Looked up from germline, CDR1 is MNHEY and CDR2 is SVGAGI. The CDR3 has 15 amino acids. Trimming removed 6 bases from V and 0 bases from J; junction bases left unmatched: 8. CDR3 nucleotide sequence: TGTGCCAGCAGCCCGCGTCGGGACAGCTCCTACGAGCAGTACTTC. It codes for CASSPRRDSSYEQYF.

The V call is TRBV5-1, the J call TRBJ2-3, with 13 bases matching TRBD2. The V and J ends lost 4 bases and 3 bases, in that order; junction bases with no gene match: 2. Germline V gene lookup returns CDR1 SGHRS and CDR2 YFSETQ. The CDR3 totals 15 residues. In DNA form, the CDR3 reads TGCGCCAGCAGCGAGGGACTAGCGGGGACAGATACGCAGTATTTT. Its protein is CASSEGLAGTDTQYF.

This chain joins TRBV5-8 and TRBJ1-4; 10 bases are shared with TRBD1. The CDR3 spans 16 residues. Germline assignment: CDR1 SGHTS and CDR2 YDEGEE. Losses at the gene ends were 6 bases for V and 8 bases for J; bases not matched to a gene: 13. The CDR3: CASIEYDRGRREKLFF. CDR3 nucleotides: TGTGCCAGCATCGAATACGACAGGGGGCGGCGGGAAAAACTGTTTTTT. The whole variable domain, filled in from reference TRBV5-8 and TRBJ1-4, reads EAGVTQSPTHLIKTRGQQATLRCSPISGHTSVYWYQQALGLGLQFLLWYDEGEERNRGNFPPRFSGRQFPNYSSELNVNALELEDSALYLCASIEYDRGRREKLFFGSGTQLSVL.

V and J are TRBV28 and TRBJ2-4, with D perhaps TRBD2 (5 bases). V lost 6 bases to trimming and J lost 1 base, with 7 bases between them. This CDR3 spans 13 amino acids. Per the germline V gene, CDR1 is MDHEN and CDR2 is SYDVKM. This CDR3 reads CASRGSAKNIQYF. CDR3 in DNA: TGTGCCAGCAGGGGGAGCGCCAAAAACATTCAGTACTTC.

The gene calls are TRBV5-1 and TRBJ2-5, with 7 bases fitting TRBD2. This CDR3 region has 15 residues. Trimming at V came to 1 base and at J to 2 bases, leaving 5 bases not matched to a gene. From germline, CDR1 is SGHRS and CDR2 YFSETQ. CDR3 coding DNA: TGCGCCAGCAGCTTGTTGGCTAGCGGACAAGAGACCCAGTACTTC. Translation: CASSLLASGQETQYF.

J is TRBJ2-7 and V is TRBV4-2; weak D call: TRBD2 (5 bases). V lost 0 bases, J lost 0 bases, and 9 bases lay in between. CDR3 length: 15 amino acids. Germline CDR1 and CDR2: LGHNA and YNFKEQ. The CDR3 coding sequence is TGTGCCAGCAGCCAAGACGGGATTAGCTCCTACGAGCAGTACTTC. Amino acid sequence: CASSQDGISSYEQYF.

The V gene is TRBV7-8, the J gene TRBJ1-2; weak D call: TRBD1 (6 bases). V lost 5 bases and J lost 0, with 13 bases in between. This CDR3 has 15 amino acids. Per germline, CDR1 SGHVS and CDR2 FQNEAQ. As DNA, the CDR3 is TGTGCCAGCAGCCCCGGGGGGCTGACTAACTATGGCTACACCTTC. Its protein product is CASSPGGLTNYGYTF.

The chain carries TRBV19 and TRBJ1-1; D is unclear. The V end was cut by 5 bases, the J end by 1 base, with 14 bases between. The germline gives CDR1 LNHDA, CDR2 SQIVND (reference sequence). The CDR3 covers 15 residues. The CDR3 DNA reads as TGTGCCAGTAGTCAATACCTTACTGGGAACACTGAAGCTTTCTTT. Its translation: CASSQYLTGNTEAFF.

For the CDR3, the DNA is TGTGCCTGGGCGAAGGACAGGGGGAATTCACCCCTCCACTTT. Translation: CAWAKDRGNSPLHF. The chain uses TRBV30 and TRBJ1-6; 10 bases fit TRBD1. Trimming took 5 bases from V and 7 from J; bases not matched to a gene: 5. Looked up from germline, CDR1 is GTSNPN and CDR2 is SVGIG (reference sequence). The CDR3 has 14 amino acids.

V is TRBV6-1 and J is TRBJ2-1; possibly TRBD1 for D (6 bases). This CDR3 comprises 15 residues. Germline assignment: CDR1 MNHNS and CDR2 SASEGT. Between the trimmed V and J ends, which lost 3 bases and 4 bases, there was a span of 13 bases. CDR3: CASSEGRGTYNEQFF. CDR3 sequence (DNA): TGTGCCAGCAGTGAGGGCAGGGGCACTTACAATGAGCAGTTCTTC.

The chain has TRBV11-2 and TRBJ1-1; D gene ambiguous. Germline values: CDR1 SGHAT, CDR2 FQNNGV. The CDR3 spans 15 residues. The germline V and J ends were trimmed by 3 bases and 0 bases, with 11 bases remaining between them. CDR3 nucleotide sequence: TGTGCCAGCAGCTTGGCCGCACAGATGAACACTGAAGCTTTCTTT. Its protein product is CASSLAAQMNTEAFF. Variable domain in full (rest from reference TRBV11-2 and TRBJ1-1): EAGVAQSPRYKIIEKRQSVAFWCNPISGHATLYWYQQILGQGPKLLIQFQNNGVVDDSQLPKDRFSAERLKGVDSTLKIQPAKLEDSAVYLCASSLAAQMNTEAFFGQGTRLTVV.